This TCR beta chain was documented in a study of vaccination and CD4 T cells after COVID-19. Germline V lookup: CDR1 KGHDR, CDR2 SFDVKD. The V and J ends lost 4 bases and 9 bases, in that order; junction bases with no gene match: 11. The CDR3 is made up of 16 amino acids. With the Oncomine TCR Beta short-read assay, DNA from cultured CD4+ T cells was sequenced. TCRdb itself ran the PCR reads through MiXCR, one entry per CDR3 protein. The data hold about 13,000 distinct CDR3 sequences, with 50% to 65% observed a single time. Notes on this clonotype: Its matching antigen is unknown.

The treatment: roughly 11-day PBMC culture with coronavirus spike peptide pools or control peptides (ViraFEST assay). Positive PCR results dated from March to December 2020, before the US Alpha, Beta and Delta variants. Replacement of half the medium with fresh IL-2 medium took place on days 3 and 7. This clonotype was sampled from a human donor who had recovered from COVID-19. The material sequenced was CD4+ T cells from blood, cultured in vitro. The gene calls are TRBV24-1 and TRBJ2-1; the match to TRBD2 covers 10 bases. In DNA, the CDR3 is TGTGCCACCAGTGACAGCCGACTAGCGGGCGTAACTGAGCAGTTCTTC. Translating gives CATSDSRLAGVTEQFF.